The entry below gives a single T cell receptor beta chain sequence along with its context. Libraries were prepared by immunoSEQ multiplex PCR; TCRdb keeps only in-frame clonotypes and omits some of them. This sample carries under 500,000 clones, 80% to 90% of them seen once, and the ten largest clones take 1% to 1.3%. Clinical history as reported by participants underpinned cohort assignment. These data belong to a study of blood T cell repertoires in COVID-19. Study details: PBMCs, B-cell-depleted T cells, or T cells provided the cDNA or gDNA that made up the material.

Germline V gene data show CDR1 as KGHSH and CDR2 as LQKENI. Trimming shortened V by 3 bases and J by 7 bases, and 12 bases separated the two germline ends. This CDR3 has 14 amino acids. Sequencing used PBMCs or T cells enriched from blood (not recorded which). This clonotype was obtained from a man aged 30 to 45 who had recovered from COVID-19. This chain joins TRBV18 and TRBJ2-2; D possibly corresponds to TRBD2 (5 bases). Here the CDR3 reads CASSPFEGVGELFF. CDR3 coding DNA: TGTGCCAGCTCACCTTTTGAGGGTGTCGGGGAGCTGTTTTTT.